The 4 T cell receptor beta chains below were found in one sample sequenced in a study of blood T cells in healthy people across ages. The second PCR ran about 7 to 12 cycles with a sample-barcoded 5' primer and J-beta primers. TCRdb re-called the 5' RACE reads with MiXCR, one entry per CDR3 protein. The table has 1.8 million or so distinct CDR3 sequences, about two fifths seen once. Source material: blood. These receptors came from a human donor in good health.

The DNA for the CDR3 is TGTGCCAGCAGCCAAGGGGGACAGGGTAATAGGGTAGCTTTCTTT. The encoded protein is CASSQGGQGNRVAFF. The chain combines TRBV7-2 with TRBJ1-1, with 9 bases aligning to TRBD1. Trimming removed 5 bases from V and 10 bases from J; junction bases left unmatched: 14. CDR1 and CDR2 from the germline V gene are SGHTA and FQGNSA. The CDR3 length is 15 residues.

This sequence joins TRBV13 and TRBJ2-7, with 7 bases identical to TRBD1. V lost 5 bases and J lost 6; bases outside the gene matches: 10. Per germline, CDR1 PRHDT and CDR2 FYEKMQ (reference sequence). CDR3 length equals 14 residues. The CDR3 is CASSNGQAAGEQYF. The DNA for the CDR3 is TGTGCCAGCAGCAACGGACAGGCCGCGGGCGAGCAGTACTTC.

The chain carries TRBV20-1 and TRBJ1-5, with 7 bases aligning to TRBD1. CDR3 length equals 16 residues. V shed 6 bases, J shed 5 bases, and the junction held 16 bases outside the gene matches. Germline loops: CDR1 DFQATT, CDR2 SNEGSKA (reference sequence). The CDR3 sequence: CSAPDGEGAPDQPQHF. The DNA for the CDR3 is TGCAGTGCCCCAGACGGTGAGGGGGCGCCCGATCAGCCCCAGCATTTT.

The chain has TRBV6-2 or TRBV6-3 and TRBJ2-1; TRBD2 matches 9 bases. CDR1 is MNHEY and CDR2 is SVGEGT in the germline V gene. This CDR3 region has 16 residues. With 5 bases clipped from V and 3 bases from J, the junction kept 8 bases outside the gene matches. The CDR3 DNA sequence: TGTGCCAGCAGTCATGAAAGCGGGGGGTACTACAATGAGCAGTTCTTC. This gives the protein CASSHESGGYYNEQFF.